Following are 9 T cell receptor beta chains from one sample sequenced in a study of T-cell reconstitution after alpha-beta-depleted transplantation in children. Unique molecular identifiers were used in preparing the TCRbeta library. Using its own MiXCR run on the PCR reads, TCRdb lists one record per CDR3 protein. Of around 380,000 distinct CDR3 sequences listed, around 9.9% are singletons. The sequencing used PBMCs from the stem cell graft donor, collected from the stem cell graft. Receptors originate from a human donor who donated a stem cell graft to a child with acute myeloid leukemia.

In DNA, the CDR3 is TGCAGTGCTAGTCTGAGGACAGGGGCCCTCTACGAGCAGTACTTC. Residues: CSASLRTGALYEQYF. The V call is TRBV20-1, the J call TRBJ2-7; 9 nucleotides align to TRBD1. CDR1 DFQATT and CDR2 SNEGSKA come from the germline V gene (reference sequence). The CDR3 is 15 residues long. Trimming cost V 3 bases and J 3 bases; bases outside gene matches: 9.

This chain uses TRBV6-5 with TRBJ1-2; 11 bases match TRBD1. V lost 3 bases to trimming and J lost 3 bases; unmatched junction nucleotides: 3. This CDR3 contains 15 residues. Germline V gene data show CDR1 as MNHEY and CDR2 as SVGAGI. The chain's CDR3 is CASSYLGQGDYGYTF. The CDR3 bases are TGTGCCAGCAGTTATTTGGGACAGGGGGACTATGGCTACACCTTC.

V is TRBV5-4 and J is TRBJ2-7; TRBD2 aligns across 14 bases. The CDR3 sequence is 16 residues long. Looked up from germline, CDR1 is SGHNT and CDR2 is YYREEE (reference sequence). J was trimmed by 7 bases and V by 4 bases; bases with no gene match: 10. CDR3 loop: CASSPRGTSGSLEQYF. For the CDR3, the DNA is TGTGCCAGCAGCCCGAGGGGGACTAGCGGGAGTTTGGAGCAGTACTTC.

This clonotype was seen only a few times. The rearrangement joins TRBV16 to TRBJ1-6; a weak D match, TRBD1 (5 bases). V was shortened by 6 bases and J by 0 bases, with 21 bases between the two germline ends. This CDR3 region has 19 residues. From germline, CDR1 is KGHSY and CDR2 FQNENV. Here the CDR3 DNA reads TGTGCCAGCAGACCCGGACGGGGCGTCCTCGGCTCCTATAATTCACCCCTCCACTTT. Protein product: CASRPGRGVLGSYNSPLHF.

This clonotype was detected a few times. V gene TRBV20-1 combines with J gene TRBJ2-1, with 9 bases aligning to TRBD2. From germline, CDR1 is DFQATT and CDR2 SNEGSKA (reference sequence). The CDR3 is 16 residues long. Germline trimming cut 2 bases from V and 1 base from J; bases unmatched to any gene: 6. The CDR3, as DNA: TGCAGTGCTAGACTTGGACTAGCGAGGTCCTACAATGAGCAGTTCTTC. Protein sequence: CSARLGLARSYNEQFF.

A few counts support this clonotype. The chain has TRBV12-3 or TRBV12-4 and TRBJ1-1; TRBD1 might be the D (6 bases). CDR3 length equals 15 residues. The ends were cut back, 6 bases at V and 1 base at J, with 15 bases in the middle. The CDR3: CASSPWGAQNTEAFF. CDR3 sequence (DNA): TGTGCCAGCAGCCCTTGGGGGGCTCAGAACACTGAAGCTTTCTTT.

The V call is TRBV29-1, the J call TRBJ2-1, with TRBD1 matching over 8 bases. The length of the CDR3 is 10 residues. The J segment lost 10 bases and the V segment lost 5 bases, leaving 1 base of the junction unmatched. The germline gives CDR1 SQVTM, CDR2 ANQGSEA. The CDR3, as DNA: TGCAGCGTTCGGACAGGGGAGCAGTTCTTC. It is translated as CSVRTGEQFF.

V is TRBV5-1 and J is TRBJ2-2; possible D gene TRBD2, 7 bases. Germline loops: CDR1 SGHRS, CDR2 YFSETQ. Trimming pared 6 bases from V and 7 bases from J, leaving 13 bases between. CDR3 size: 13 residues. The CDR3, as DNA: TGCGCCAGCACCCCCGGGGGGCTCGGGGAGCTGTTTTTT. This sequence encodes CASTPGGLGELFF.

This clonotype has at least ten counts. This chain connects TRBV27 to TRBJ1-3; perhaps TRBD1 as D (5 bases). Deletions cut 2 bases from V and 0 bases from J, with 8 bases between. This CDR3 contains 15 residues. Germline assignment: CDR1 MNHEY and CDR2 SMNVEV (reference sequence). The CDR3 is CASSLAGYSGNTIYF. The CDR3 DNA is TGTGCCAGCAGTTTAGCAGGGTACTCTGGAAACACCATATATTTT.